This TCR beta chain was profiled in a study of breast tumors, draining lymph nodes, adjacent tissues. Study findings and constraints: Most tumor T cells seemingly derive from lymph node, then expand in tumor.

From the multiplex PCR reads, TCRdb called clonotypes with MiXCR, one entry per CDR3 protein. The sample shows 20,000 to 25,000 distinct CDR3 sequences, around 25% of them seen only once. Germline V gives CDR1 SGHRS, CDR2 YFSETQ. The CDR3 has 16 amino acids. V was trimmed by 3 bases and J by 1 base, leaving 16 bases between them. About this clonotype itself: Its target is unknown.

The specimen was breast tumor tissue. The TCR originated in a female donor with breast cancer. Some clones in this sample may be carry-over from other donors' samples. The rearrangement joins TRBV5-1 to TRBJ1-1; TRBD1 might be the D (5 bases). DNA for the CDR3: TGCGCCAGCAGCTCGGGGGATTCGGTGGGGAACACTGAAGCTTTCTTT. Translation: CASSSGDSVGNTEAFF.